The 16 T cell receptor beta chains below all came from one sample that was sequenced in a study of post-analysis software for immune sequencing data. Broader study findings: Patients had higher frequencies than controls of four to six TRBV segments, including TRBV5-6, TRBV5-1 and TRBV20-1.

TCR beta cDNA libraries included unique molecular identifiers. MiXCR was run by TCRdb on the PCR reads, yielding one entry per CDR3 protein. Here the sample spans fewer than 550,000 distinct CDR3 sequences, around 34% being singletons. No antigens are known for them. Sequenced: blood. These receptors came from a girl between 2 and 17 years old with multiple sclerosis.

In its sample, this clonotype was seen a few times. This chain links TRBV5-1 with TRBJ2-3; 8 bases line up with TRBD1. The CDR3 extends over 13 amino acids. Per the germline V gene, CDR1 is SGHRS and CDR2 is YFSETQ. V shed 5 bases and J 4 bases; nucleotides not matched to a gene: 3. CDR3 bases: TGCGCCAGCAGGCGGACAGGGCCAGATACGCAGTATTTT. The encoded protein is CASRRTGPDTQYF. Supplemented by reference TRBV5-1 and TRBJ2-3, the full variable domain reads KAGVTQTPRYLIKTRGQQVTLSCSPISGHRSVSWYQQTPGQGLQFLFEYFSETQRNKGNFPGRFSGRQFSNSRSEMNVSTLELGDSALYLCASRRTGPDTQYFGPGTRLTVL.

This chain uses TRBV29-1 with TRBJ2-3, with D perhaps matching TRBD2 (6 bases). Trimming pared 6 bases from V and 2 bases from J, leaving 12 bases between. The CDR3 loop spans 13 amino acids. Germline values: CDR1 SQVTM, CDR2 ANQGSEA. The CDR3 sequence is CSVGLRYTDTQYF. CDR3 DNA: TGCAGCGTCGGACTAAGGTACACAGATACGCAGTATTTT.

The chain has TRBV5-6 and TRBJ1-1; tentative D call: TRBD1 (6 bases). CDR1 and CDR2 from the germline V gene are SGHDT and YYEEEE. The V gene lost 5 bases and the J gene lost 7 bases, with 15 bases spanning the gap. The CDR3 contains 13 residues. The CDR3 nucleotides read TGTGCCAGCAGGCGGTACAGGGATAATGAAGCTTTCTTT. Translated, it gives CASRRYRDNEAFF.

The chain combines TRBV20-1 with TRBJ2-5; 7 positions agree with TRBD2. V dropped 5 bases and J dropped 2; count of bases not matched to a gene: 8. Germline V lookup: CDR1 DFQATT, CDR2 SNEGSKA (reference sequence). The length of the CDR3 is 14 residues. The CDR3 spells CSALWGGEQETQYF. The CDR3 region has the DNA TGCAGTGCTCTCTGGGGGGGGGAACAAGAGACCCAGTACTTC.

This clonotype was detected only a few times. V gene TRBV27 combines with J gene TRBJ2-3; D is undetermined. Germline V gene sequence: CDR1 MNHEY, CDR2 SMNVEV (reference sequence). Trimming stripped 2 bases from V and 5 bases from J, with 8 bases between. The CDR3 contains 13 residues. The DNA for the CDR3 is TGTGCCAGCAGTTTACTCTGGGGAGATACGCAGTATTTT. Translated: CASSLLWGDTQYF.

This clonotype showed up just once. This chain joins TRBV6-2 or TRBV6-3 and TRBJ2-7; 7 bases match TRBD2. Losses at the gene ends were 6 bases for V and 2 bases for J; bases not matched to a gene: 13. CDR3 length equals 16 residues. Germline CDR1 reads MNHEY; CDR2 reads SVGEGT. CDR3 amino acids: CASSRPVGGIPYEQYF. CDR3 DNA: TGTGCCAGCAGCCGCCCAGTCGGGGGGATTCCCTACGAGCAGTACTTC.

In its sample, this clonotype was seen a few times. This chain links TRBV29-1 with TRBJ1-2; no reliable D call. V was shortened by 7 bases and J by 10 bases, with 16 bases between the two germline ends. Germline V gives CDR1 SQVTM, CDR2 ANQGSEA. The length of the CDR3 is 11 residues. CDR3 loop: CSGSWGRDYTF. The CDR3 nucleotides read TGCAGCGGTTCCTGGGGAAGGGACTACACCTTC.

CDR3 sequence (DNA): TGCAGCGCAAGGGCTAGCGGGGGAATCGTAGATACGCAGTATTTT. This gives the protein CSARASGGIVDTQYF. The chain combines TRBV29-1 with TRBJ2-3; 10 nucleotides match TRBD2. The CDR3 loop spans 15 amino acids. Germline V gene data show CDR1 as SQVTM and CDR2 as ANQGSEA. Trimming cost V 7 bases and J 5 bases; bases outside gene matches: 12.

This sequence joins TRBV15 and TRBJ2-5; D is unclear. The CDR3 consists of 12 residues. Germline CDR1 reads LNHNV; CDR2 reads YYDKDF (reference sequence). Between the trimmed V and J ends, which lost 0 bases and 13 bases, there was a span of 12 bases. This CDR3 is CATSRDWTARYF. The CDR3 coding sequence is TGTGCCACCAGCAGAGATTGGACCGCGCGGTACTTC.

This clonotype was found many times. The V gene is TRBV12-3 or TRBV12-4, the J gene TRBJ1-2, with D maybe TRBD1 (5 bases). V was clipped by 1 base and J by 4 bases, with 10 bases between them. The CDR3 is made up of 14 amino acids. CDR3 loop: CASSLVGVSYGYTF. The CDR3 DNA sequence: TGTGCCAGCAGTTTAGTGGGGGTTAGCTATGGCTACACCTTC.

The chain couples TRBV28 to TRBJ1-6; the match to TRBD1 covers 7 bases. CDR3 size: 14 residues. Germline CDR1 is MDHEN and CDR2 is SYDVKM. The V and J ends lost 6 bases and 9 bases, in that order; junction bases with no gene match: 8. CDR3 in DNA: TGTGCCAGCAGCAGACAGGGTATGGGTTCACCCCTCCACTTT. It is translated as CASSRQGMGSPLHF.

Only one count was recorded for this clonotype. The rearrangement links TRBV29-1 to TRBJ1-1, with D maybe TRBD1 (6 bases). The CDR3 consists of 16 residues. Per germline, CDR1 SQVTM and CDR2 ANQGSEA. V gave up 4 bases and J gave up 8 bases, with 26 bases separating them. The chain's CDR3 is CSVGGSHGQRYSEAFF. Written as DNA, the CDR3 is TGCAGCGTTGGGGGGTCTCATGGACAGAGGTATTCCGAAGCTTTCTTT.

CDR3 region: CASMTTGTNYGYTF. Here the CDR3 DNA reads TGTGCCAGCATGACGACAGGAACTAACTATGGCTACACCTTC. J is TRBJ1-2 and V is TRBV6-1; tentative D call: TRBD1 (6 bases). CDR3 size: 14 residues. The V end was cut by 7 bases, the J end by 0 bases, with 12 bases between. CDR1 is MNHNS and CDR2 is SASEGT in the germline V gene.

This clonotype has a handful of counts. This chain connects TRBV11-3 to TRBJ2-1; TRBD1 or TRBD2 may be the D gene (5 bases each). V was clipped by 4 bases and J by 9 bases, with 16 bases between them. Per germline, CDR1 SGHNT and CDR2 YENEEA. The CDR3 sequence is 14 residues long. CDR3 loop: CASSSLGTSTEQFF. The CDR3 DNA reads as TGTGCCAGCAGCTCACTCGGGACGTCTACTGAGCAGTTCTTC.

The chain links TRBV29-1 to TRBJ1-2; 7 bases are shared with TRBD1. CDR1 is SQVTM, CDR2 ANQGSEA, per germline. The CDR3 is 12 amino acids. J gave up 4 bases and V 6 bases, and 5 bases lay outside the gene matches. DNA of the CDR3: TGCAGCGTAAGGACAGGAGGCTATGGCTACACCTTC. Residues: CSVRTGGYGYTF.

J is TRBJ1-3 and V is TRBV20-1; no definite D call. The CDR3 contains 13 residues. Trimming took 3 bases from V and 3 from J, leaving 9 bases between them. Germline CDR1 and CDR2: DFQATT and SNEGSKA (reference sequence). The CDR3 bases are TGCAGTGCTAGGTCAGGCAGTGGAAACACCATATATTTT. Amino acids: CSARSGSGNTIYF.